The clone carrying this T cell receptor (beta chain) occurred a few times. Antigen: not known. This entry is derived from a study of early T cells in non-severe SARS-CoV-2 infection. Overall study: Chains were unpaired, as sequencing was done on bulk RNA from unsorted whole blood.

Whole-study findings and limits: Using VDJdb, the matching emphasized anti-spike CD8 responses while missing private and CD4 specificities.

Individual cDNA molecules carried attached unique molecular identifiers. TCRdb fed the 5' RACE reads into MiXCR, producing one record per CDR3 protein. The sample contains about 42,000 distinct CDR3 sequences, around 6.3% of which appear only once. Sequenced material: whole blood, taken at baseline. The origin of this receptor is an adult who was a healthcare worker with PCR-confirmed SARS-CoV-2 infection or an uninfected control (not recorded which).

CDR3 bases: TGCGCCAGCAGCCTGAGTTCCTATGGCTACACCTTC. This encodes CASSLSSYGYTF. V and J are TRBV5-1 and TRBJ1-2; D gene unclear. The CDR3 is made up of 12 amino acids. V dropped 4 bases and J dropped 4 bases, with 8 bases sitting between them. From germline, CDR1 is SGHRS and CDR2 YFSETQ.